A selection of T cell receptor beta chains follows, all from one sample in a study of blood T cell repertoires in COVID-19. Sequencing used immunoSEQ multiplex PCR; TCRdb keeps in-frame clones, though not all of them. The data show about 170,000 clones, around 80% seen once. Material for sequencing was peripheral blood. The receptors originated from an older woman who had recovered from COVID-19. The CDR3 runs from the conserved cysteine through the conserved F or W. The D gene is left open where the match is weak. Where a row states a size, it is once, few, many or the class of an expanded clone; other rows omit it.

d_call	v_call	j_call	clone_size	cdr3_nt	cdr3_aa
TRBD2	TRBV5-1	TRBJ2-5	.	TGCGCCAGCAGCTTGAATAGCGGGGTCCAAGAGACCCAGTACTTC	CASSLNSGVQETQYF
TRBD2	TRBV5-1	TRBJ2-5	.	TGCGCCAGCAGCGCCACCGGGGGGGAGACCCAGTACTTC	CASSATGGETQYF
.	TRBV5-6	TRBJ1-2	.	TGTGCCAGCAGCTTGGTGGGCCAGGGGTATGGCTACACCTTC	CASSLVGQGYGYTF
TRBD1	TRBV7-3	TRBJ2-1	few	TGTGCCAGCAGCCCCGGAGGCAGGGGGCCCCAGAATGAGCAGTTCTTC	CASSPGGRGPQNEQFF
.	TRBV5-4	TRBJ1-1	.	TGTGCCAGCAGCTCCGGGGGTCGGGGAAGAACTGAAGCTTTCTTT	CASSSGGRGRTEAFF
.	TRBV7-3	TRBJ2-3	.	TGTGCCAGCAGCTTAATCGGGGGAACAGATACGCAGTATTTT	CASSLIGGTDTQYF
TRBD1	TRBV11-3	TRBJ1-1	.	TGTGCCAGCAGCTCGCCAACAGGGGTGGGCACTGAAGCTTTCTTT	CASSSPTGVGTEAFF
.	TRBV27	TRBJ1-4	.	TGTGCCAGCAGTCCGTGGACAGTACTGGATACTAATGAAAAACTGTTTTTT	CASSPWTVLDTNEKLFF
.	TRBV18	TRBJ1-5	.	TGTGCCAGCGCCCGCGGGGGGGCGTGGGGTAGCAATCAGCCCCAGCATTTT	CASARGGAWGSNQPQHF
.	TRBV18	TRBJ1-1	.	TGTGCCAGCTCTGGGGGGGGAGGCCCTGAAGCTTTCTTT	CASSGGGGPEAFF
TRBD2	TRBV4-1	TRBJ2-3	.	TGCGCCAGCAGCCCACCCCGGGGGGGCCGTGATACGCAGTATTTT	CASSPPRGGRDTQYF
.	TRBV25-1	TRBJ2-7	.	TGTGCCAGCAGTGAATCTGCAGGCTCCTACGAGCAGTACTTC	CASSESAGSYEQYF
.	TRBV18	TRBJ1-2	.	TGTGCCAGCTCGTCAGGGACAAAAAACTATGGCTACACCTTC	CASSSGTKNYGYTF
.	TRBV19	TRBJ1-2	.	TGTGCCAGTAGTGGCGGGATGACGGATTATGGCTACACCTTC	CASSGGMTDYGYTF
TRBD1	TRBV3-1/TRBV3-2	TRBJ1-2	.	TGTGCCAGCAGCCAAGGGTGGGGCCTGGGGACAGGCCTGCCGTGGGCTGGCTACACCTTC	CASSQGWGLGTGLPWAGYTF
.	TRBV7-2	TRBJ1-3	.	TGTGCCAGCAGCGAGGGGGGGGCGGGAGGATTTTTT	CASSEGGAGGFF
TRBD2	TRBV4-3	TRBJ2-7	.	TGCGCCAGCAGCCACCGATATCCGACTAGCGGCGACTCCTACGAGCAGTACTTC	CASSHRYPTSGDSYEQYF
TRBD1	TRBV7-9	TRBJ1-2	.	TGTGCCAGCAGCTTAGACGGCAGGGGCAGGGGGCGAAACTATGGCTACACCTTC	CASSLDGRGRGRNYGYTF
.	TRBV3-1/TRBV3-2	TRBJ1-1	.	TGTGCCAGCAGCCCCACTGCGCCCGGCACTGAAGCTTTCTTT	CASSPTAPGTEAFF
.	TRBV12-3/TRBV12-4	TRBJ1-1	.	TGTGCCAGCAATCGAGCGAACACTGAAGCTTTCTTT	CASNRANTEAFF
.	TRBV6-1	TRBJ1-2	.	TGTGCCAGCAGTGAAGCTTACAGCTATGGCTACACCTTC	CASSEAYSYGYTF
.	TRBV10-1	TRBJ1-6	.	TGCGCCAGCTTGCGCGGCCGCAAGGGACATTGGGATTCACCCCTCCACTTT	CASLRGRKGHWDSPLHF
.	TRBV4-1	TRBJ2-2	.	TGCGCCACTACGGACTCCTTGAACACCGGGGAGCTGTTTTTT	CATTDSLNTGELFF
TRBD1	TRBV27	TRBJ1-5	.	TGTGCCAGCAGAGCCGGGACAGGGGCAAATCAGCCCCAGCATTTT	CASRAGTGANQPQHF
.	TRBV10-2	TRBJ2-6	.	TGCGCCAGCAGTGAGTCAATAGTTCTCCGGGCTGGGGCCAACGTCCTGACTTTC	CASSESIVLRAGANVLTF
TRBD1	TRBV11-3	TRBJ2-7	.	TGTGCCAGCAGCCAATGGGACAGGGGCTACGAGCAGTACTTC	CASSQWDRGYEQYF
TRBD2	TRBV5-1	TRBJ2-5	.	TGCGCCAGCCACCCGACTAGCGCACAAGAGACCCAGTACTTC	CASHPTSAQETQYF
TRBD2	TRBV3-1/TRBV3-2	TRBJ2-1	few	TGTGCCAGCAGCACCAGGACTAGCGGCAATGAGCAGTTCTTC	CASSTRTSGNEQFF
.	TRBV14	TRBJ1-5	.	TGTGCCAGCAGCCAAGGGGGGGGCACAGGGCTCCAGCATTTT	CASSQGGGTGLQHF
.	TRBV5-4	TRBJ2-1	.	TGTGCCAGCAGTTCTTACAATGAGCAGTTCTTC	CASSSYNEQFF
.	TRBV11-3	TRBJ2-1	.	TGTGCCAGCAGCTTAGGGGGGCGCTGGGGGAATGAGCAGTTCTTC	CASSLGGRWGNEQFF
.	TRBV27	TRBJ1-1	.	TGTGCCAGCAGTTTATGGGGAGGGGCGACGGGTGAAGCTTTCTTT	CASSLWGGATGEAFF
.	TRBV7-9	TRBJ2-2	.	TGTGCCAGCAGCCAGACAGGCGGGGAGCTGTTTTTT	CASSQTGGELFF
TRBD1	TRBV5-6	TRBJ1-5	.	TGTGCCAGCAGCTCGTGGACAGGCCCAAATCAGCCCCAGCATTTT	CASSSWTGPNQPQHF
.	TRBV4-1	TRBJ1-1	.	TGCGCCAGCAGCCAAGATCTGGGGCAGACGAACACTGAAGCTTTCTTT	CASSQDLGQTNTEAFF
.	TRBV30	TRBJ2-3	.	TGTGCCTGGAGACCCCTGGTGGCCTATACGCAGTATTTT	CAWRPLVAYTQYF
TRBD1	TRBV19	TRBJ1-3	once	TGTGCCAGTAGTATCCTGACAGGGGCGGACTCTGGAAACACCATATATTTT	CASSILTGADSGNTIYF